The 29 T cell receptor beta chains in this list originate from one sample, sequenced in a study of T cell responses to AZD1222 COVID-19 vaccine. Only in-frame clones appear in the TCRdb table, and some are missing; sequencing was by immunoSEQ multiplex PCR. There are roughly 130,000 clones in the sample; 88% occur only once, and around a sixth lies in the top ten. The sample in question was peripheral blood, obtained on day 0 of MenACWY control vaccination. The receptors were gathered from an adult in good health.

The V call is TRBV5-1, the J call TRBJ2-7, with TRBD1 matching over 8 bases. Germline-derived CDR1 and CDR2 are SGHRS and YFSETQ. After removal of 4 bases from V and 3 bases from J, the junction contained 3 bases not matched to a gene. The length of the CDR3 is 13 residues. DNA of the CDR3: TGCGCCAGCAGCCCGACAGGGGTCTACGAGCAGTACTTC. Amino acid sequence: CASSPTGVYEQYF.

The J gene is TRBJ1-3, the V gene TRBV2; D call uncertain. V lost 3 bases, J lost 0 bases, and 6 bases lay in between. Germline V gene sequence: CDR1 SNHLY, CDR2 FYNNEI. CDR3 size: 14 residues. The CDR3 spells CASSDTSSGNTIYF. The CDR3 DNA reads TGTGCCAGCAGTGACACCAGCTCTGGAAACACCATATATTTT.

This chain joins TRBV18 and TRBJ2-7; 8 bases line up with TRBD2. The CDR3 extends over 16 amino acids. Looked up from germline, CDR1 is KGHSH and CDR2 is LQKENI. Trimming removed 3 bases from V and 7 bases from J; junction bases left unmatched: 14. CDR3 protein: CASSPLDPSGSGEQYF. CDR3 nucleotide sequence: TGTGCCAGCTCACCCCTAGACCCTAGCGGGTCGGGTGAGCAGTACTTC.

V is TRBV5-5 and J is TRBJ2-7; no firm D call. Deletions cut 2 bases from V and 3 bases from J, with 9 bases between. The CDR3 has 13 amino acids. Germline V gives CDR1 SGHKS, CDR2 YYEKEE (reference sequence). The CDR3 sequence is CASSFRSFYEQYF. As DNA, the CDR3 is TGTGCCAGCAGCTTTAGATCGTTCTACGAGCAGTACTTC. The whole variable domain, remainder taken from reference TRBV5-5 and TRBJ2-7, is DAGVTQSPTHLIKTRGQQVTLRCSPISGHKSVSWYQQVLGQGPQFIFQYYEKEERGRGNFPDRFSARQFPNYSSELNVNALLLGDSALYLCASSFRSFYEQYFGPGTRLTVT.

The genes are TRBV7-2 and TRBJ2-5, with TRBD2 matching 7 bases. There are 13 residues in the CDR3. V dropped 5 bases and J dropped 4; count of bases not matched to a gene: 4. Germline V gene lookup returns CDR1 SGHTA and CDR2 FQGNSA. The CDR3 nucleotides read TGTGCCAGCAGCATTTGGGGGGGAGAGACCCAGTACTTC. The encoded protein is CASSIWGGETQYF.

The chain links TRBV7-9 to TRBJ2-1; 9 bases map to TRBD2. The germline gives CDR1 SEHNR, CDR2 FQNEAQ (reference sequence). With 5 bases clipped from V and 4 bases from J, the junction kept 18 bases outside the gene matches. This CDR3 is built from 19 residues. CDR3 sequence reads: CASSPGRLAGIWAYNEQFF. For the CDR3, the DNA is TGTGCCAGCAGCCCCGGTCGGCTAGCGGGGATCTGGGCGTACAATGAGCAGTTCTTC.

About this clone itself: The sample holds other DNA sequences that translate to the same CDR3. The chain combines TRBV9 with TRBJ2-5; 10 bases are shared with TRBD2. The germline V gene encodes CDR1 SGDLS and CDR2 YYNGEE. The CDR3 has 16 residues. The J segment lost 5 bases and the V segment lost 0 bases, leaving 7 bases of the junction unmatched. CDR3 bases: TGTGCCAGCAGCGTAGGCCTAGCGGGAGTGGAGGAGACCCAGTACTTC. It is translated as CASSVGLAGVEETQYF.

This clone has only one observation. CDR3 nucleotide sequence: TGTGCCTGGATTCCTAGCGGGAGGTACGAGCAGTACTTC. This encodes CAWIPSGRYEQYF. The genes are TRBV30 and TRBJ2-7; TRBD2 aligns across 11 bases. The ends lost 4 bases at V and 4 bases at J; junction bases unmatched: 3. This CDR3 region has 13 residues. CDR1 is GTSNPN, CDR2 SVGIG, per germline (reference sequence).

The rearrangement joins TRBV28 to TRBJ2-7, with D perhaps TRBD2 (5 bases). CDR1 MDHEN and CDR2 SYDVKM come from the germline V gene. The CDR3 length is 15 residues. The V end was cut by 3 bases, the J end by 1 base, with 13 bases between. This chain's CDR3 is CASSFGRRVSYEQYF. Here the CDR3 DNA reads TGTGCCAGCAGTTTTGGTAGGCGGGTATCCTACGAGCAGTACTTC.

Written as DNA, the CDR3 is TGTGCCAGCAGCTTAACGAGTGTAGCTAGCAATGAGCAGTTCTTC. As protein: CASSLTSVASNEQFF. This chain links TRBV7-3 with TRBJ2-1; D unresolved. This CDR3 has 15 amino acids. CDR1 and CDR2 from the germline V gene are SGHTA and FQGTGA. The ends were cut back, 0 bases at V and 6 bases at J, with 12 bases in the middle.

The chain has TRBV7-2 and TRBJ1-2; unclear D gene. The V end was cut by 1 base, the J end by 5 bases, with 8 bases between. This CDR3 region has 13 residues. Germline CDR1 reads SGHTA; CDR2 reads FQGNSA. The CDR3 reads CASSLGQYYGYTF. The CDR3, as DNA: TGTGCCAGCAGCTTAGGGCAGTATTATGGCTACACCTTC.

This rearrangement joins TRBV5-1 to TRBJ2-7; the match to TRBD1 covers 7 bases. V was clipped by 6 bases and J by 3 bases; unmatched bases: 9. Germline values: CDR1 SGHRS, CDR2 YFSETQ. This CDR3 is 14 amino acids long. Written as DNA, the CDR3 is TGCGCCAGCAACCGGGACAGTACCTTCTACGAGCAGTACTTC. This sequence encodes CASNRDSTFYEQYF. The whole variable domain, filled in from reference TRBV5-1 and TRBJ2-7, reads KAGVTQTPRYLIKTRGQQVTLSCSPISGHRSVSWYQQTPGQGLQFLFEYFSETQRNKGNFPGRFSGRQFSNSRSEMNVSTLELGDSALYLCASNRDSTFYEQYFGPGTRLTVT.

The chain joins TRBV19 to TRBJ2-7, with 8 bases identical to TRBD1. CDR1 is LNHDA and CDR2 is SQIVND in the germline V gene (reference sequence). CDR3 length: 14 amino acids. J was trimmed by 2 bases and V by 7 bases; bases with no gene match: 7. The CDR3 DNA reads TGTGCCAGTACCCCGACAGGGGACGCCTACGAGCAGTACTTC. Translated, it gives CASTPTGDAYEQYF.

V gene TRBV7-9 combines with J gene TRBJ2-7; D is unresolved. V gave up 0 bases and J gave up 5 bases, with 14 bases separating them. CDR1 is SEHNR and CDR2 is FQNEAQ in the germline V gene (reference sequence). CDR3 size: 15 residues. CDR3 in DNA: TGTGCCAGCAGCTTAGCGACTTGGGCAGCTGACGAGCAGTACTTC. Amino acids: CASSLATWAADEQYF. Combining the CDR3 with reference TRBV7-9 and TRBJ2-7 gives the whole variable domain DTGVSQNPRHKITKRGQNVTFRCDPISEHNRLYWYRQTLGQGPEFLTYFQNEAQLEKSRLLSDRFSAERPKGSFSTLEIQRTEQGDSAMYLCASSLATWAADEQYFGPGTRLTVT.

The chain recombines TRBV7-2 with TRBJ1-2; D not certain. The CDR3 consists of 14 residues. V lost 0 bases and J 4 bases, leaving 9 bases between the germline ends. Per germline, CDR1 SGHTA and CDR2 FQGNSA. CDR3 DNA: TGTGCCAGCAGCTTAGCTGTAAAGCTCTATGGCTACACCTTC. This sequence encodes CASSLAVKLYGYTF.

The rearrangement uses TRBV19 and TRBJ2-3, with D unclear. Looked up from germline, CDR1 is LNHDA and CDR2 is SQIVND (reference sequence). The CDR3 contains 13 residues. The germline V and J ends were trimmed by 5 bases and 5 bases, with 11 bases remaining between them. The CDR3 sequence is CASSGEREDTQYF. In DNA, the CDR3 is TGTGCCAGTAGTGGAGAAAGGGAAGATACGCAGTATTTT.

The V and J genes are TRBV19 and TRBJ2-7, with D perhaps being TRBD1 or TRBD2 (5 bases each). The CDR3 is 15 residues long. Trimming removed 3 bases at V and 0 bases at J, with 12 bases between. Germline CDR1 and CDR2: LNHDA and SQIVND (reference sequence). The CDR3 DNA sequence: TGTGCCAGTAGTATGGGACCTACGAGCTCCTACGAGCAGTACTTC. Translated, it gives CASSMGPTSSYEQYF.

The V gene is TRBV7-9, the J gene TRBJ2-7; D remains ambiguous. Germline loops: CDR1 SEHNR, CDR2 FQNEAQ (reference sequence). V shed 3 bases and J shed 3 bases, with 12 bases lying between them. The CDR3 has 14 residues. CDR3 loop: CASSLRSQDYEQYF. The CDR3 region has the DNA TGTGCCAGCAGCTTGCGATCGCAGGACTACGAGCAGTACTTC.

The chain carries TRBV19 and TRBJ1-1, with D perhaps matching TRBD1 (5 bases). The V gene lost 5 bases and the J gene lost 0 bases, with 10 bases spanning the gap. Germline loops: CDR1 LNHDA, CDR2 SQIVND (reference sequence). The CDR3 has 14 residues. CDR3 region: CASSSGGLNTEAFF. CDR3 DNA: TGTGCCAGTAGTTCTGGGGGGTTGAACACTGAAGCTTTCTTT.

The V and J genes are TRBV13 and TRBJ2-7; D is perhaps TRBD1 or TRBD2 (5 bases each). Trimming left V 3 bases short and J 0 bases short, with 12 bases between. The CDR3 runs 15 residues. CDR1 is PRHDT, CDR2 FYEKMQ, per germline (reference sequence). The DNA for the CDR3 is TGTGCCAGCAGCTTGGGACGATCCAGCTCCTACGAGCAGTACTTC. It translates to CASSLGRSSSYEQYF.

The chain couples TRBV28 to TRBJ2-2; a weak D match, TRBD1 (6 bases). Deletions cut 7 bases from V and 2 bases from J, with 17 bases between. Germline V CDR1 and CDR2: MDHEN, SYDVKM. This CDR3 has 16 amino acids. CDR3 region: CASNRGQIQNTGELFF. The CDR3 DNA is TGTGCCAGCAATCGCGGACAGATACAAAACACCGGGGAGCTGTTTTTT.

The chain joins TRBV19 to TRBJ2-1; 11 bases are a match to TRBD2. This CDR3 contains 16 residues. After removal of 4 bases from V and 8 bases from J, the junction contained 10 bases not matched to a gene. Germline V gene sequence: CDR1 LNHDA, CDR2 SQIVND (reference sequence). The CDR3 DNA is TGTGCCAGTAGTACCCGCGGTAGCGGGAGGGTCGATGAGCAGTTCTTC. This gives the protein CASSTRGSGRVDEQFF.

CDR3 protein: CASSEGAGTEAFF. The CDR3 DNA is TGTGCCAGTAGTGAGGGGGCGGGCACTGAAGCTTTCTTT. The chain employs TRBV19 and TRBJ1-1; 7 bases are a match to TRBD1. Trimming took 5 bases from V and 4 from J; bases not matched to a gene: 4. The length of the CDR3 is 13 residues. Germline V gives CDR1 LNHDA, CDR2 SQIVND (reference sequence).

In this sample, this clone turned up once. This chain joins TRBV7-9 and TRBJ2-3; D ambiguous. The V gene lost 5 bases and the J gene lost 0 bases, with 15 bases spanning the gap. The CDR3 totals 16 residues. The germline V gene encodes CDR1 SEHNR and CDR2 FQNEAQ (reference sequence). The CDR3 DNA sequence: TGTGCCAGCAGCCTAAAAGTTGTTCTTAGCACAGATACGCAGTATTTT. This gives the protein CASSLKVVLSTDTQYF.

This chain links TRBV10-2 with TRBJ2-3; 8 bases align to TRBD1. Germline V gene data show CDR1 as WSHSY and CDR2 as SAAADI. The V gene end was trimmed by 8 bases and the J gene end by 5 bases; junction bases not matched to a gene: 9. This CDR3 spans 14 amino acids. CDR3 nucleotides: TGCGCCAGCGTGGACAGGGAGGCCGAAGATACGCAGTATTTT. Translated: CASVDREAEDTQYF.

This chain connects TRBV19 to TRBJ1-5, with no clear D. This CDR3 region has 14 residues. Germline V gene sequence: CDR1 LNHDA, CDR2 SQIVND (reference sequence). Trimming cost V 6 bases and J 6 bases, with 15 bases left between them. Here the CDR3 reads CASSLARVGQPQHF. In DNA form, the CDR3 reads TGTGCCAGTAGCCTGGCAAGGGTAGGTCAGCCCCAGCATTTT.

This clone was detected a few times. The rearrangement uses TRBV2 and TRBJ2-3; D uncertain. The V and J ends lost 2 bases and 3 bases respectively, with 9 bases between them. This CDR3 is 14 amino acids long. Per germline, CDR1 SNHLY and CDR2 FYNNEI. As DNA, the CDR3 is TGTGCCAGCAGTGAAATAGGCAGGACAGATACGCAGTATTTT. It encodes CASSEIGRTDTQYF.

CDR3 nucleotides: TGTGCCAGCAGTGGTCAGCGGCGGTACAATGAGCAGTTCTTC. It encodes CASSGQRRYNEQFF. The chain employs TRBV11-1 and TRBJ2-1; a possible D gene is TRBD2 (5 bases). Trimming left V 6 bases short and J 4 bases short, with 13 bases between. The CDR3 totals 14 residues. Germline V CDR1 and CDR2: SGHAT, FQDESV (reference sequence).

The rearrangement uses TRBV9 and TRBJ2-2, with D tentatively TRBD1 or TRBD2 (5 bases each). The CDR3 loop spans 14 amino acids. V was pared by 4 bases and J by 7 bases, with 14 bases between. Per germline, CDR1 SGDLS and CDR2 YYNGEE. DNA for the CDR3: TGTGCCAGCAGCCCCGGGACGGACGACGGGGAGCTGTTTTTT. Translating gives CASSPGTDDGELFF.